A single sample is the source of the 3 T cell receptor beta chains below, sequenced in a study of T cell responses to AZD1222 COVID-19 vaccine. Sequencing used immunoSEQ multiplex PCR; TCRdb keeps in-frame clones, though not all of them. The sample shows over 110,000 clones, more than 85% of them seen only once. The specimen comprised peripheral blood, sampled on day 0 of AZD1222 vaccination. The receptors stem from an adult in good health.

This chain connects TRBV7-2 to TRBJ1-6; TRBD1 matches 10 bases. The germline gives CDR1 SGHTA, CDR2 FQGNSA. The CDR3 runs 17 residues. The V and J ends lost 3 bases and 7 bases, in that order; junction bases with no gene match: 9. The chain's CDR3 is CASSFDLRDRGNSPLHF. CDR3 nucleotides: TGTGCCAGCAGCTTTGACTTGAGGGACAGGGGAAATTCACCCCTCCACTTT.

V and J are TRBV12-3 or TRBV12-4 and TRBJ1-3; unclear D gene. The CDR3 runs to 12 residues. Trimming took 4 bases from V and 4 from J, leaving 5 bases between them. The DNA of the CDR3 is TGTGCCAGCAGTTCGGGGGGAAACACCATATATTTT. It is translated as CASSSGGNTIYF.

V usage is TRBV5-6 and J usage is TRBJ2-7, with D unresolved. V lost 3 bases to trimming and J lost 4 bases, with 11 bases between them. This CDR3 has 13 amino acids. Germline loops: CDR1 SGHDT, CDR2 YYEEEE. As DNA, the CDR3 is TGTGCCAGCAGCTCCCCGGTCCTATACGAGCAGTACTTC. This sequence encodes CASSSPVLYEQYF.